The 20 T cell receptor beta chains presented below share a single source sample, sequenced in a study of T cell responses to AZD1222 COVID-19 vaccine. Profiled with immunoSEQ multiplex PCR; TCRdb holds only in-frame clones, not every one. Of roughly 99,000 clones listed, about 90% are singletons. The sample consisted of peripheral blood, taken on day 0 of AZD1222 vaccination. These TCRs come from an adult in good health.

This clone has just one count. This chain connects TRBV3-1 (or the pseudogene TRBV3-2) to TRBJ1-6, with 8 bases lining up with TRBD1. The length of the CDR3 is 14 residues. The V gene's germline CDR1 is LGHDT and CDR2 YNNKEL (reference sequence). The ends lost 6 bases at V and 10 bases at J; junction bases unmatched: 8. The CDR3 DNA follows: TGTGCCAGCAGTCCCTCAGGGGGCGCATCACCCCTCCACTTT. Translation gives CASSPSGGASPLHF.

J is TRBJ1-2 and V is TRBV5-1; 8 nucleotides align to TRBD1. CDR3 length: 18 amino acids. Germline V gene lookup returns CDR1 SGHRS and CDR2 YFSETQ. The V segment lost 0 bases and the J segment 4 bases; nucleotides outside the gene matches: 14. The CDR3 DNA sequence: TGCGCCAGCAGCTTGGCGGGAGCGGACAGGGACTTCTTCTATGGCTACACCTTC. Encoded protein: CASSLAGADRDFFYGYTF. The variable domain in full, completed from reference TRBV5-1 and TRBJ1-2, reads KAGVTQTPRYLIKTRGQQVTLSCSPISGHRSVSWYQQTPGQGLQFLFEYFSETQRNKGNFPGRFSGRQFSNSRSEMNVSTLELGDSALYLCASSLAGADRDFFYGYTFGSGTRLTVV.

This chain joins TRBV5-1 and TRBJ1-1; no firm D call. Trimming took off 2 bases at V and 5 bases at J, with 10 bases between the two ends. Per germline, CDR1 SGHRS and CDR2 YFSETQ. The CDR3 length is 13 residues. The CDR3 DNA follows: TGCGCCAGCAGCTTTAATGGGGAAACTGAAGCTTTCTTT. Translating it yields CASSFNGETEAFF. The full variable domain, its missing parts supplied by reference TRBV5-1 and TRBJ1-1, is KAGVTQTPRYLIKTRGQQVTLSCSPISGHRSVSWYQQTPGQGLQFLFEYFSETQRNKGNFPGRFSGRQFSNSRSEMNVSTLELGDSALYLCASSFNGETEAFFGQGTRLTVV.

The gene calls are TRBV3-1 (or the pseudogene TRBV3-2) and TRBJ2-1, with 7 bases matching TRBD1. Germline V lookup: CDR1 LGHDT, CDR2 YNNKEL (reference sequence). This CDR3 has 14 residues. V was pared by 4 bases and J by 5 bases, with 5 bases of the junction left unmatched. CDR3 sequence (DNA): TGTGCCAGCAGCCCCGGACAGGCTAACAATGAGCAGTTCTTC. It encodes CASSPGQANNEQFF.

The CDR3 DNA reads TGTGCCAGCAGTCTCGACAGGGGAAGCAATCAGCCCCAGCATTTT. It specifies CASSLDRGSNQPQHF. The chain employs TRBV6-5 and TRBJ1-5; 8 bases are shared with TRBD1. Germline V gives CDR1 MNHEY, CDR2 SVGAGI. The V gene end was trimmed by 5 bases and the J gene end by 1 base; junction bases not matched to a gene: 4. This CDR3 region has 15 residues.

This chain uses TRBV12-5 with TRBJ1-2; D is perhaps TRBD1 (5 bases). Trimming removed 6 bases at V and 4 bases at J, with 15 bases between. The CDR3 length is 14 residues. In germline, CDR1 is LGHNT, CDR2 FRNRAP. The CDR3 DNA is TGTGCTAGTGGCCGCGCCCCAGGGCCCTATGGCTACACCTTC. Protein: CASGRAPGPYGYTF.

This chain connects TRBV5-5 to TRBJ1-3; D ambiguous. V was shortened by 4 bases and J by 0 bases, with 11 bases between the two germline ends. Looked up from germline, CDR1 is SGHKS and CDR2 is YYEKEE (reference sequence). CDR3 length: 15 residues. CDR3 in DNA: TGTGCCAGCAGCCGAGACCCCCGCTCTGGAAACACCATATATTTT. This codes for CASSRDPRSGNTIYF.

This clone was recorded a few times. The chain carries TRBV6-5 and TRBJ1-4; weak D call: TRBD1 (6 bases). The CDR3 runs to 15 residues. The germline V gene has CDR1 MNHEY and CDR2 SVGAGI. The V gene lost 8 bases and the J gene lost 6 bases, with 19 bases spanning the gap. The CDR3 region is CASGNRVGDYEKLFF. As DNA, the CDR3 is TGTGCCAGCGGGAACAGGGTAGGCGACTATGAAAAACTGTTTTTT.

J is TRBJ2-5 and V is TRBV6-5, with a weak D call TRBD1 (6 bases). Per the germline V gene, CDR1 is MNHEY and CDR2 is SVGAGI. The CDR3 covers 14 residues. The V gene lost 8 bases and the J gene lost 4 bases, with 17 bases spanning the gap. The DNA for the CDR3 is TGTGCCAGCTCTACCCAGGGGATAGGAGAGACCCAGTACTTC. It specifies CASSTQGIGETQYF.

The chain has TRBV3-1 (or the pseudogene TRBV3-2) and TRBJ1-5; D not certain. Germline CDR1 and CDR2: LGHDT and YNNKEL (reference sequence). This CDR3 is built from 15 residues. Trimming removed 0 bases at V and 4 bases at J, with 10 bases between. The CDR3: CASSQDGGRNQPQHF. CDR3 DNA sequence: TGTGCCAGCAGCCAAGATGGCGGTCGGAATCAGCCCCAGCATTTT.

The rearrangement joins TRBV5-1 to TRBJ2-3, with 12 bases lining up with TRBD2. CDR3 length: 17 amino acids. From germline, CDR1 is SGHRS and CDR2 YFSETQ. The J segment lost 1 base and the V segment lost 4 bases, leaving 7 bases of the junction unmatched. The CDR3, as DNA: TGCGCCAGCAGCCCCCGATGGACTAGCGGGGGCACAGATACGCAGTATTTT. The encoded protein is CASSPRWTSGGTDTQYF. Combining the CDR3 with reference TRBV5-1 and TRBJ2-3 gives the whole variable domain KAGVTQTPRYLIKTRGQQVTLSCSPISGHRSVSWYQQTPGQGLQFLFEYFSETQRNKGNFPGRFSGRQFSNSRSEMNVSTLELGDSALYLCASSPRWTSGGTDTQYFGPGTRLTVL.

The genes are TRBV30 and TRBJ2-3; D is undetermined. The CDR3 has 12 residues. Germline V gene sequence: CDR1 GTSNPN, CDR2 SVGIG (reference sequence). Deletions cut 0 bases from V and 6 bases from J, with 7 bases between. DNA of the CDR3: TGTGCCTGGAGTGTTGGGTCCGATACGCAGTATTTT. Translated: CAWSVGSDTQYF.

As DNA, the CDR3 is TGTGCCAGCGGTCCGGGGGCGGATGGTGCGAACGAGCAGTACTTC. This encodes CASGPGADGANEQYF. The chain couples TRBV6-5 to TRBJ2-7; the D call may be TRBD1 or TRBD2 (6 bases each). The V end was cut by 8 bases, the J end by 5 bases, with 22 bases between. The V gene's germline CDR1 is MNHEY and CDR2 SVGAGI. The CDR3 spans 15 residues.

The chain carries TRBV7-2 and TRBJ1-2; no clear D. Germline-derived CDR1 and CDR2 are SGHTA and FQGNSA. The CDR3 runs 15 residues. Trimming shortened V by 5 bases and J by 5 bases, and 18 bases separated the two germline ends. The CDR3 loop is CASSPGGVWKYGYTF. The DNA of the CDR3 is TGTGCCAGCAGCCCGGGCGGGGTTTGGAAATATGGCTACACCTTC.

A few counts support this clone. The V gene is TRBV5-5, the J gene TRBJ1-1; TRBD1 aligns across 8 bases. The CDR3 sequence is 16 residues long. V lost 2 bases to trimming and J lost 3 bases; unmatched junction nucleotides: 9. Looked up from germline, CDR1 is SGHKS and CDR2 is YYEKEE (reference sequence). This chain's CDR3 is CASSLFHLQGDTEAFF. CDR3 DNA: TGTGCCAGCAGCTTATTCCACCTACAGGGGGACACTGAAGCTTTCTTT.

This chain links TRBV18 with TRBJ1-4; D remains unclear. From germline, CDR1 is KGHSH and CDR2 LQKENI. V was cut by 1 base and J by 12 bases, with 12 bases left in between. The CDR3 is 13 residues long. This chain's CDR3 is CASSPLDWSQLFF. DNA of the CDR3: TGTGCCAGCTCACCACTAGATTGGTCGCAACTGTTTTTT.

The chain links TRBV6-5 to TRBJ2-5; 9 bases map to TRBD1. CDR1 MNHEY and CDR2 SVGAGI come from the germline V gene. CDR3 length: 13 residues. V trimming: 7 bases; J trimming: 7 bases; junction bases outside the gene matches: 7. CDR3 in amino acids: CASIKQGAGTQYF. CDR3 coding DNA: TGTGCCAGCATTAAACAGGGGGCGGGGACCCAGTACTTC.

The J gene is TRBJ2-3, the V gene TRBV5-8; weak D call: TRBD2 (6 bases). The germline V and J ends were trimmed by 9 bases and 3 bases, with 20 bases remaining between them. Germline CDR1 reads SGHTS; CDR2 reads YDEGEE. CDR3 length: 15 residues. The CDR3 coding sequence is TGTGCCACCGAACGGGGGACCGGACAAACAGATACGCAGTATTTT. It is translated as CATERGTGQTDTQYF. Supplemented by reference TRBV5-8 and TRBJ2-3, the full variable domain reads EAGVTQSPTHLIKTRGQQATLRCSPISGHTSVYWYQQALGLGLQFLLWYDEGEERNRGNFPPRFSGRQFPNYSSELNVNALELEDSALYLCATERGTGQTDTQYFGPGTRLTVL.

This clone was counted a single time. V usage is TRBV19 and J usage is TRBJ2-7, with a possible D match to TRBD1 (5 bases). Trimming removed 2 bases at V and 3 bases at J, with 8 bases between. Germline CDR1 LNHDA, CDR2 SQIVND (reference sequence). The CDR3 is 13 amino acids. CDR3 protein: CASSIHTGYEQYF. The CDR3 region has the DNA TGTGCCAGTAGTATACATACAGGCTACGAGCAGTACTTC.

The CDR3 sequence: CASSRGLAGLQETQYF. The CDR3 DNA follows: TGTGCCAGTAGCCGAGGACTAGCGGGGTTACAAGAGACCCAGTACTTC. This chain uses TRBV19 with TRBJ2-5, with TRBD2 matching over 12 bases. CDR3 length: 16 residues. Germline V gene lookup returns CDR1 LNHDA and CDR2 SQIVND (reference sequence). The junction had 7 bases not matched to a gene; V was cut back by 6 bases and J by 2 bases.